This T cell receptor beta chain was retrieved from a study of blood T cell repertoires in COVID-19. Background on the study: In each case, the material was cDNA or gDNA derived from T cells, B-cell-depleted T cells, or PBMCs.

This table comes from immunoSEQ multiplex PCR, and its TCRdb copy is limited to in-frame clones, with some not included. In the table there are roughly 330,000 clones, 87% of which are singletons. V was shortened by 2 bases and J by 2 bases, with 13 bases between the two germline ends. Germline V CDR1 and CDR2: SGDLS, YYNGEE. The length of the CDR3 is 15 residues. V usage is TRBV9 and J usage is TRBJ2-5; D is possibly TRBD2 (7 bases). This sequence was found in a woman aged 30 to 39 who had recovered from COVID-19. Input material: PBMCs or T cells enriched from blood (not recorded which). The CDR3 sequence: CASSVGGLLQETQYF. In nucleotides, the CDR3 is TGTGCCAGCAGCGTCGGGGGGCTTCTACAAGAGACCCAGTACTTC.